The 29 T cell receptor beta chains given below trace back to one sample, sequenced in a study of T-cell memory formation after mild COVID-19. In TCRdb, the 5' RACE reads were re-called with MiXCR into one record per CDR3 protein. The sample carries fewer than 650,000 distinct CDR3 sequences, 15% to 20% recorded once. Sequencing input: PBMCs or a T cell subset sorted from them (not recorded which). All receptors come from an adult woman who had mild COVID-19 (a few samples of this study predate the infection). Cell type and time point are not known.

This chain joins TRBV7-6 and TRBJ1-2, with D unresolved. From germline, CDR1 is SGHVS and CDR2 FNYEAQ. V lost 4 bases and J 2 bases, leaving 11 bases between the germline ends. The CDR3 runs 14 residues. The CDR3 here is CASSSQTTNYGYTF. The CDR3 nucleotides are TGTGCCAGCAGCTCCCAAACCACCAACTATGGCTACACCTTC.

V and J are TRBV5-4 and TRBJ2-3; D could derive from TRBD1 or TRBD2 (5 bases each). Looked up from germline, CDR1 is SGHNT and CDR2 is YYREEE (reference sequence). Trimming shortened V by 4 bases and J by 2 bases, and 17 bases separated the two germline ends. This CDR3 contains 16 residues. The CDR3 coding sequence is TGTGCCAGCAGCCAGGACTTAGGACACAACACAGATACGCAGTATTTT. Translated, it gives CASSQDLGHNTDTQYF. The full variable domain, its missing parts supplied by reference TRBV5-4 and TRBJ2-3, is ETGVTQSPTHLIKTRGQQVTLRCSSQSGHNTVSWYQQALGQGPQFIFQYYREEENGRGNFPPRFSGLQFPNYSSELNVNALELDDSALYLCASSQDLGHNTDTQYFGPGTRLTVL.

J is TRBJ2-7 and V is TRBV10-3; TRBD2 is a possible D gene (6 bases). The germline V and J ends were trimmed by 8 bases and 3 bases, with 17 bases remaining between them. The CDR3 length is 14 residues. Germline V CDR1 and CDR2: ENHRY, SYGVKD. This CDR3 reads CAIGGTLGNYEQYF. CDR3 bases: TGTGCCATCGGGGGGACGCTTGGAAACTACGAGCAGTACTTC.

The CDR3 DNA is TGTGCCAGCAGTCGGCAGCTCTCCTACAATGAGCAGTTCTTC. Its translation is CASSRQLSYNEQFF. The V call is TRBV2, the J call TRBJ2-1; D is undetermined. The CDR3 is 14 residues long. Trimming took 5 bases from V and 0 from J, leaving 8 bases between them. CDR1 and CDR2 (germline): SNHLY, FYNNEI.

The J gene is TRBJ1-5, the V gene TRBV6-6, with TRBD1 matching 10 bases. The V gene end was trimmed by 4 bases and the J gene end by 1 base; junction bases not matched to a gene: 4. Germline V CDR1 and CDR2: MNHNY, SVGAGI (reference sequence). This CDR3 has 16 residues. The CDR3 region has the DNA TGTGCCAGCAGTTCCGGGGACAGGGGCAGCAATCAGCCCCAGCATTTT. This gives the protein CASSSGDRGSNQPQHF.

This clonotype turned up a few times. The gene calls are TRBV18 and TRBJ2-1, with 8 bases lining up with TRBD1. Trimming at V came to 4 bases and at J to 3 bases, leaving 8 bases not matched to a gene. This CDR3 region has 16 residues. CDR1 KGHSH and CDR2 LQKENI come from the germline V gene. The CDR3 nucleotides read TGTGCCAGCTCACGACAGGGGAACCCCAGCTACAATGAGCAGTTCTTC. Residues: CASSRQGNPSYNEQFF. The full variable domain, rest sourced from reference TRBV18 and TRBJ2-1, is NAGVMQNPRHLVRRRGQEARLRCSPMKGHSHVYWYRQLPEEGLKFMVYLQKENIIDESGMPKERFSAEFPKEGPSILRIQQVVRGDSAAYFCASSRQGNPSYNEQFFGPGTRLTVL.

This clonotype was seen a single time. The genes are TRBV18 and TRBJ2-7; D tentatively fits TRBD1 or TRBD2 (5 bases each). Germline CDR1 KGHSH, CDR2 LQKENI. Trimming stripped 3 bases from V and 4 bases from J, with 19 bases between. The CDR3 consists of 16 residues. CDR3 protein: CASSPSARDAGYEQYF. As DNA, the CDR3 is TGTGCCAGCTCACCGTCAGCCCGGGACGCTGGGTACGAGCAGTACTTC.

This clonotype has a count of ten or more. The V call is TRBV5-1, the J call TRBJ2-7; 9 nucleotides line up with TRBD1. Germline lookup yields CDR1 SGHRS and CDR2 YFSETQ. V trimming: 0 bases; J trimming: 5 bases; junction bases outside the gene matches: 6. This CDR3 spans 15 amino acids. CDR3 residues: CASSLGGTGSHEQYF. CDR3 coding DNA: TGCGCCAGCAGCTTGGGGGGGACAGGGTCCCACGAGCAGTACTTC. The complete variable domain, with remaining parts taken from reference TRBV5-1 and TRBJ2-7, reads KAGVTQTPRYLIKTRGQQVTLSCSPISGHRSVSWYQQTPGQGLQFLFEYFSETQRNKGNFPGRFSGRQFSNSRSEMNVSTLELGDSALYLCASSLGGTGSHEQYFGPGTRLTVT.

V gene TRBV5-1 combines with J gene TRBJ2-3; 11 bases agree with TRBD2. V dropped 5 bases and J dropped 7; count of bases not matched to a gene: 9. Germline V CDR1 and CDR2: SGHRS, YFSETQ. The CDR3 sequence is 15 residues long. This CDR3 is CASSFTSSGGHTQYF. The CDR3 nucleotides read TGCGCCAGCAGTTTTACGTCTAGCGGGGGGCATACGCAGTATTTT. Together with reference TRBV5-1 and TRBJ2-3, the CDR3 gives the full variable domain: KAGVTQTPRYLIKTRGQQVTLSCSPISGHRSVSWYQQTPGQGLQFLFEYFSETQRNKGNFPGRFSGRQFSNSRSEMNVSTLELGDSALYLCASSFTSSGGHTQYFGPGTRLTVL.

The chain is built from TRBV20-1 and TRBJ1-5; possible D gene TRBD1, 6 bases. The CDR3 runs to 13 residues. Germline V gene data show CDR1 as DFQATT and CDR2 as SNEGSKA (reference sequence). Trimming took 5 bases from V and 6 from J, leaving 14 bases between them. The CDR3 DNA sequence: TGCAGTGCTCCTAATCAGGGGCGTCAGCCCCAGCATTTT. Residues: CSAPNQGRQPQHF.

This clonotype has a single count. This rearrangement joins TRBV14 to TRBJ1-5; no clear D. V was shortened by 2 bases and J by 4 bases, with 6 bases between the two germline ends. This CDR3 has 13 residues. The germline V gene has CDR1 SGHDN and CDR2 FVKESK. The CDR3 protein is CASSQNLNQPQHF. Written as DNA, the CDR3 is TGTGCCAGCAGCCAAAATCTGAATCAGCCCCAGCATTTT.

The chain couples TRBV12-5 to TRBJ2-5; 16 positions match TRBD2. This CDR3 has 19 amino acids. After removal of 0 bases from V and 2 bases from J, the junction contained 6 bases not matched to a gene. Germline assignment: CDR1 LGHNT and CDR2 FRNRAP. The CDR3 nucleotides read TGTGCTAGTGGTTTGGTTCGACCGGGACTAGCGGGAGGGCAAGAGACCCAGTACTTC. Translating it yields CASGLVRPGLAGGQETQYF.

This chain uses TRBV4-2 with TRBJ2-1, with 10 bases aligning to TRBD2. Germline V lookup: CDR1 LGHNA, CDR2 YNFKEQ. V lost 0 bases, J lost 4 bases, and 9 bases stayed unmatched. The CDR3 totals 18 residues. The CDR3 region is CASSQEGGTSALYNEQFF. The CDR3 nucleotides read TGTGCCAGCAGCCAAGAAGGCGGGACTAGCGCTTTATACAATGAGCAGTTCTTC.

The genes are TRBV13 and TRBJ2-3, with D maybe TRBD2 (6 bases). This CDR3 spans 16 amino acids. Trimming cost V 3 bases and J 3 bases, with 16 bases left between them. Germline V CDR1 and CDR2: PRHDT, FYEKMQ (reference sequence). CDR3 sequence: CASSFAGGGETDTQYF. CDR3 nucleotide sequence: TGTGCCAGCAGCTTTGCCGGGGGTGGGGAAACAGATACGCAGTATTTT.

This clonotype has a handful of counts. One junction end disagrees with the germline gene, perhaps due to a read error. The chain carries TRBV14 and TRBJ2-7; D not resolved. The CDR3 is 13 residues long. Germline loops: CDR1 SGHDN, CDR2 FVKESK. The CDR3 reads CASSQVSTANVHF. The CDR3 DNA reads TGTGCCAGCAGCCAAGTTAGTACGGCGAACGTCCATTTC.

V gene TRBV7-9 combines with J gene TRBJ2-1; 12 bases are shared with TRBD2. Germline loops: CDR1 SEHNR, CDR2 FQNEAQ (reference sequence). CDR3 length: 17 amino acids. V gave up 5 bases and J gave up 0 bases; unmatched junction bases: 5. CDR3 in amino acids: CASSPLGLAGSYNEQFF. The CDR3 DNA reads as TGTGCCAGCAGCCCCTTGGGACTAGCGGGCTCCTACAATGAGCAGTTCTTC.

This clonotype has just a few counts. V is TRBV9 and J is TRBJ2-3; maybe TRBD2 (6 bases). The CDR3 covers 14 residues. The germline CDR1 and CDR2 sequences are SGDLS and YYNGEE. Trimming took off 0 bases at V and 1 base at J, with 6 bases between the two ends. The CDR3 DNA reads TGTGCCAGCAGCGTAGCTAGCGGCACAGATACGCAGTATTTT. This sequence encodes CASSVASGTDTQYF.

CDR3 region: CSAPTGTGPGGYTF. In DNA, the CDR3 is TGCAGTGCGCCAACCGGGACAGGGCCGGGAGGCTACACCTTC. V is TRBV20-1 and J is TRBJ1-2; 9 bases fit TRBD1. Trimming cost V 6 bases and J 8 bases; bases outside gene matches: 13. This CDR3 comprises 14 residues. CDR1 and CDR2 (germline): DFQATT, SNEGSKA (reference sequence).

The chain links TRBV2 to TRBJ2-7, with TRBD2 matching 7 bases. The CDR3 loop spans 13 amino acids. The junction had 6 bases not matched to a gene; V was cut back by 7 bases and J by 3 bases. Germline lookup yields CDR1 SNHLY and CDR2 FYNNEI. The CDR3, as DNA: TGTGCCAGCAATTATGGGGGGGACTACGAGCAGTACTTC. Translated, it gives CASNYGGDYEQYF.

This chain connects TRBV18 to TRBJ2-1; either TRBD1 or TRBD2 may supply D (5 bases each). This CDR3 contains 15 residues. V was trimmed by 6 bases and J by 6 bases, leaving 18 bases between them. Germline CDR1 and CDR2: KGHSH and LQKENI. The CDR3 is CASSSGTEPSNEQFF. The CDR3 coding sequence is TGTGCCAGCTCCTCCGGGACGGAGCCCAGCAATGAGCAGTTCTTC.

The rearrangement uses TRBV10-3 and TRBJ1-1, with D perhaps TRBD1 (6 bases). This CDR3 contains 15 residues. Germline V CDR1 and CDR2: ENHRY, SYGVKD. The V and J ends lost 4 bases and 1 base respectively, with 13 bases between them. The DNA of the CDR3 is TGTGCCATCAGTGGGATGGACAGCCAGAACACTGAAGCTTTCTTT. Translating it yields CAISGMDSQNTEAFF.

The rearrangement uses TRBV20-1 and TRBJ2-7, with 14 bases aligning to TRBD2. V was pared by 4 bases and J by 5 bases, with 4 bases of the junction left unmatched. The germline gives CDR1 DFQATT, CDR2 SNEGSKA (reference sequence). The CDR3 contains 14 residues. This CDR3 is CSATPGLAGDEQYF. The CDR3 nucleotides read TGCAGTGCTACCCCGGGACTAGCGGGAGACGAGCAGTACTTC.

This clonotype was counted only a few times. This rearrangement joins TRBV20-1 to TRBJ2-1; no reliable D call. CDR3 length: 15 residues. The germline CDR1 and CDR2 sequences are DFQATT and SNEGSKA (reference sequence). Trimming removed 6 bases from V and 9 bases from J, with 24 bases in between. This CDR3 is CSASTGAVWVGEQFF. CDR3 bases: TGCAGTGCCAGTACCGGTGCCGTCTGGGTGGGTGAGCAGTTCTTC.

This clonotype was seen a handful of times. The rearrangement uses TRBV6-5 and TRBJ2-7; TRBD2 is a possible D gene (6 bases). Germline values: CDR1 MNHEY, CDR2 SVGAGI. CDR3 length: 13 residues. Trimming took 8 bases from V and 4 from J, leaving 15 bases between them. CDR3 sequence (DNA): TGTGCCAGCGGGCGGGAATCCTATTACGAGCAGTACTTC. It yields the protein CASGRESYYEQYF.

This clonotype was recorded at least ten times. The gene calls are TRBV5-1 and TRBJ1-1, with D unclear. There are 12 residues in the CDR3. The germline CDR1 and CDR2 sequences are SGHRS and YFSETQ. Trimming pared 0 bases from V and 3 bases from J, leaving 3 bases between. CDR3 sequence: CASSLGDTEAFF. CDR3 DNA sequence: TGCGCCAGCAGCTTGGGGGACACTGAAGCTTTCTTT.

This clonotype appeared a few times. In DNA, the CDR3 is TGCAGTGCTAGAGTGGTGGGGGCTGGTGAGCAGTACTTC. This codes for CSARVVGAGEQYF. The chain has TRBV20-1 and TRBJ2-7, with D perhaps matching TRBD1 (6 bases). The CDR3 has 13 amino acids. CDR1 DFQATT and CDR2 SNEGSKA come from the germline V gene (reference sequence). Trimming pared 1 base from V and 7 bases from J, leaving 14 bases between.

This rearrangement joins TRBV20-1 to TRBJ2-5; the D is unclear. This CDR3 comprises 17 residues. Germline-derived CDR1 and CDR2 are DFQATT and SNEGSKA (reference sequence). The V gene lost 0 bases and the J gene lost 7 bases, with 24 bases spanning the gap. CDR3 in DNA: TGCAGTGCTAGAGATAGATCTGTAGGGTCGCATCTCGGGACCCAGTACTTC. It yields the protein CSARDRSVGSHLGTQYF.

A few counts support this clonotype. CDR3 loop: CASSLADGHHNEQFF. The CDR3 DNA is TGCGCCAGCAGCTTGGCTGACGGTCATCACAATGAGCAGTTCTTC. This rearrangement joins TRBV5-1 to TRBJ2-1; D gene uncertain. Germline V lookup: CDR1 SGHRS, CDR2 YFSETQ. This CDR3 has 15 amino acids. Trimming pared 0 bases from V and 5 bases from J, leaving 12 bases between. Full variable domain (remainder filled in from reference TRBV5-1 and TRBJ2-1): KAGVTQTPRYLIKTRGQQVTLSCSPISGHRSVSWYQQTPGQGLQFLFEYFSETQRNKGNFPGRFSGRQFSNSRSEMNVSTLELGDSALYLCASSLADGHHNEQFFGPGTRLTVL.

J is TRBJ2-1 and V is TRBV7-9; D gene ambiguous. Trimming removed 2 bases from V and 2 bases from J, with 16 bases in between. The CDR3 has 17 residues. The V gene's germline CDR1 is SEHNR and CDR2 FQNEAQ (reference sequence). CDR3 DNA: TGTGCCAGCAGCTTAATAGGTCTCGAATGGACCTACAATGAGCAGTTCTTC. Translating gives CASSLIGLEWTYNEQFF.